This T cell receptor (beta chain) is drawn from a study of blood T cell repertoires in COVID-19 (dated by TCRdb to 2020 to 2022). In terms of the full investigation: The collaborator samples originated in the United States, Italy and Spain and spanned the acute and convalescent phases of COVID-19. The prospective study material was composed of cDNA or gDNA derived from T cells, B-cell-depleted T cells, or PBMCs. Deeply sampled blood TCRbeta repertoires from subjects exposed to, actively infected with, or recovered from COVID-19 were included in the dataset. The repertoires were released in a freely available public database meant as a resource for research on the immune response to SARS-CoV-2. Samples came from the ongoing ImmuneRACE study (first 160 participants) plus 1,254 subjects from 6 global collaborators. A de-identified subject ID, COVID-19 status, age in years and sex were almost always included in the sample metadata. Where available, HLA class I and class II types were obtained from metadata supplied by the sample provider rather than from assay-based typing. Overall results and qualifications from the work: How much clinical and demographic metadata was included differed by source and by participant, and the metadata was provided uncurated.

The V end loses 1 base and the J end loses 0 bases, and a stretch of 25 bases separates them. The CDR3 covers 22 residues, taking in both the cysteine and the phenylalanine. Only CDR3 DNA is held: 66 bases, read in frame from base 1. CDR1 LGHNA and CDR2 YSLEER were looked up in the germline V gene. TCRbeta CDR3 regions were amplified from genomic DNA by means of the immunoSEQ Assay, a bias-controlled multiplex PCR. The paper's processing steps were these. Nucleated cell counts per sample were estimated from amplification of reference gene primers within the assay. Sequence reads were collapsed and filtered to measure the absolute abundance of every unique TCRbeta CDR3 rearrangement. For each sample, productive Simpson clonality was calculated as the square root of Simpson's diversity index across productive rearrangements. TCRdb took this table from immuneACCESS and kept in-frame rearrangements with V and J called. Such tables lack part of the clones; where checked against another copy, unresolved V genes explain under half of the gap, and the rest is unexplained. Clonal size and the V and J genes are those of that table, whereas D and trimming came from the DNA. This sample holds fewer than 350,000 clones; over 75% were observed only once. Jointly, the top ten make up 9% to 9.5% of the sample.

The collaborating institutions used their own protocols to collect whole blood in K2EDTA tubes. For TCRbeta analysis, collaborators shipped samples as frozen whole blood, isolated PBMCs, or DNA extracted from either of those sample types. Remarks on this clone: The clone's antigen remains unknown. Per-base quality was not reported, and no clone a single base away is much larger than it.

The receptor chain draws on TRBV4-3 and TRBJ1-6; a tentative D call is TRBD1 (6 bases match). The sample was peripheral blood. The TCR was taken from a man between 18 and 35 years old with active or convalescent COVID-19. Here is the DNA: TGCGCCAGCAGCCAAGGAAGGACAAACAGGGTTATTGGAGCCTCCTATAATTCACCCCTCCACTTT. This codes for CASSQGRTNRVIGASYNSPLHF.